These T cell receptor beta chains were read from a single sample in a study of T cells in Graves' hyperthyroidism and ophthalmopathy. One entry per CDR3 protein results from TCRdb running MiXCR on the multiplex PCR reads. The table lists some 300,000 distinct CDR3 sequences, 13% of them singletons, with almost 8% in the top ten. The sample comprised blood. Every receptor here comes from a woman aged 25 to 39 with Graves' hyperthyroidism that later progressed to Graves' ophthalmopathy. Both conserved end residues are part of each CDR3. Fields, in order: J gene, D gene, V gene, clone size, CDR3 protein, CDR3 DNA. The D gene is left open where the match is weak. Size is omitted from some rows. Given values are once, few, many or a class for expanded clones.

>TRBJ1-4|NA|TRBV5-1|many
CASSLDYGGEKLFF
TGCGCCAGCAGCTTGGATTACGGGGGCGAAAAACTGTTTTTT
>TRBJ1-1|TRBD1|TRBV7-6|many
CASRQGGGRTEAFF
TGTGCCAGCAGACAAGGAGGGGGCCGGACTGAAGCTTTCTTT
>TRBJ2-7|NA|TRBV29-1|many
CSVEATGNEQYF
TGCAGCGTTGAAGCGACAGGTAACGAGCAGTACTTC
>TRBJ2-7|NA|TRBV6-2/TRBV6-3|many
CASSVSFTYEQYF
TGTGCCTCCAGCGTGTCCTTCACCTACGAGCAGTACTTC
>TRBJ2-1|TRBD2|TRBV11-1|NA
CATGLAGDLEQFF
TGTGCCACCGGACTAGCGGGGGATCTGGAGCAGTTCTTC
>TRBJ2-1|TRBD2|TRBV6-1|many
CASNAPGLANEQFF
TGTGCCAGCAACGCCCCGGGACTAGCGAATGAGCAGTTCTTC
>TRBJ1-5|NA|TRBV28|NA
CASSLSARGNQPQHF
TGTGCCAGCAGTTTATCTGCCCGGGGAAATCAGCCCCAGCATTTT
>TRBJ1-6|NA|TRBV5-4|NA
CASSLESVNSPLHF
TGTGCCAGCAGCTTGGAGTCTGTTAATTCACCCCTCCACTTT
>TRBJ2-5|NA|TRBV9|many
CASSVAGSGTQETQYF
TGTGCCAGCAGCGTTGCGGGTAGCGGTACTCAAGAGACCCAGTACTTC
>TRBJ2-7|NA|TRBV7-3|many
CASSLESGYEQYF
TGTGCCAGCAGCTTAGAAAGCGGCTACGAGCAGTACTTC
>TRBJ2-5|NA|TRBV29-1|NA
CSVTLYFNVQETQYF
TGCAGCGTTACTCTCTATTTTAACGTCCAAGAGACCCAGTACTTC
>TRBJ2-1|NA|TRBV6-2/TRBV6-3|many
CASTAGNEQFF
TGTGCCAGCACCGCAGGCAATGAGCAGTTCTTC
>TRBJ2-7|NA|TRBV3-1|many
CASSQDWEGVDEQYF
TGTGCCAGCAGCCAAGATTGGGAAGGTGTGGACGAGCAGTACTTC
>TRBJ2-7|NA|TRBV11-2|many
CASSLELIGSLTSEQYF
TGTGCCAGCAGCTTAGAATTAATAGGTTCCCTTACGTCCGAGCAGTACTTC
>TRBJ2-1|NA|TRBV12-3/TRBV12-4|NA
CASSFGTAVQEQFF
TGTGCCAGCAGTTTCGGGACCGCCGTACAGGAGCAGTTCTTC
>TRBJ2-3|TRBD2|TRBV2|many
CATPGLAGEVTDTQYF
TGTGCCACGCCGGGACTAGCGGGAGAGGTGACAGATACGCAGTATTTT
>TRBJ1-2|NA|TRBV30|many
CAWSEHSGQFGYTF
TGTGCCTGGAGCGAACACTCCGGACAGTTTGGCTACACCTTC